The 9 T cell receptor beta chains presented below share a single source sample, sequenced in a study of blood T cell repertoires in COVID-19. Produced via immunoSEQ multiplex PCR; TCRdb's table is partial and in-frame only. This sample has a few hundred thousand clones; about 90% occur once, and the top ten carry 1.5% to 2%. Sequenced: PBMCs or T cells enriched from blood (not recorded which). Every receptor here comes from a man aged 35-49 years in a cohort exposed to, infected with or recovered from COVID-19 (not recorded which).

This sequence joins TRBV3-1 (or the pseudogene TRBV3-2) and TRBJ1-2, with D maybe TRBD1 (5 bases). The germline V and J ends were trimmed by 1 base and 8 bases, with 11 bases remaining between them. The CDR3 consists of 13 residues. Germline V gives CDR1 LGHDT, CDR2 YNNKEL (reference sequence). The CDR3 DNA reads TGTGCCAGCAGCCAAGCAGGGTCTGCCGGCTACACCTTC. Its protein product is CASSQAGSAGYTF.

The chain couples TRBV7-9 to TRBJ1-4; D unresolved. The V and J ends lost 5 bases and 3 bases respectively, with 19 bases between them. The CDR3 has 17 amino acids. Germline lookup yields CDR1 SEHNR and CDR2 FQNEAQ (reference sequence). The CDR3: CASSPEVGRGANEKLFF. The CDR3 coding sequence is TGTGCCAGCAGCCCAGAGGTGGGGAGAGGAGCTAATGAAAAACTGTTTTTT.

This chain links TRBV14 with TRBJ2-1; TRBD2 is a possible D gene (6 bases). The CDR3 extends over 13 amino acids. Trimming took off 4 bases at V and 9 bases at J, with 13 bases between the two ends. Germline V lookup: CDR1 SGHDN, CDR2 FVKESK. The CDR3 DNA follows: TGTGCCAGCAGCCCTCTCGTGGGAGGTGAGCAGTTCTTC. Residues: CASSPLVGGEQFF.

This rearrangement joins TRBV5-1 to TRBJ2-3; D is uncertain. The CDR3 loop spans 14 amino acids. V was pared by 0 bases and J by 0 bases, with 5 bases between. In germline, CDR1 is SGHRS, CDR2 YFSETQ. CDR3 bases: TGCGCCAGCAGCTTGGACTTTAGCACAGATACGCAGTATTTT. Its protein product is CASSLDFSTDTQYF.

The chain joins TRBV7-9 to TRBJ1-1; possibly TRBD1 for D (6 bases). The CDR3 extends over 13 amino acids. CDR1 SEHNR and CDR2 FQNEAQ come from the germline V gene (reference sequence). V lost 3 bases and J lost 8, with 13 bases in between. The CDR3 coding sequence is TGTGCCAGCAGCTTTCAGGCCACAGGGGAAGCTTTCTTT. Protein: CASSFQATGEAFF.

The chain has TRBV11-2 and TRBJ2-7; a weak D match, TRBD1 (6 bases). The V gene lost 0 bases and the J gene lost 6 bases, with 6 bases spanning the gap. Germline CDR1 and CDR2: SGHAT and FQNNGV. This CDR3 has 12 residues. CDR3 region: CASSLEQGEQYF. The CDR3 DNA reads TGTGCCAGCAGCTTAGAACAGGGCGAGCAGTACTTC. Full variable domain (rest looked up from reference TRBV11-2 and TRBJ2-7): EAGVAQSPRYKIIEKRQSVAFWCNPISGHATLYWYQQILGQGPKLLIQFQNNGVVDDSQLPKDRFSAERLKGVDSTLKIQPAKLEDSAVYLCASSLEQGEQYFGPGTRLTVT.

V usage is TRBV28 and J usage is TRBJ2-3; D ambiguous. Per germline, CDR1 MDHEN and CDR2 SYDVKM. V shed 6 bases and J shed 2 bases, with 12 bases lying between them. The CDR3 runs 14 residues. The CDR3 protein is CASRRQAHTDTQYF. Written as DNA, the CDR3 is TGTGCCAGCAGAAGGCAGGCTCACACAGATACGCAGTATTTT.

The CDR3 DNA sequence: TGCGCCAGCCAGTCCCTTCCGGGGGGGCACACTGAAGCTTTCTTT. Protein: CASQSLPGGHTEAFF. The J gene is TRBJ1-1, the V gene TRBV5-1; D perhaps matches TRBD1 (6 bases). Trimming pared 7 bases from V and 3 bases from J, leaving 19 bases between. This CDR3 region has 15 residues. Looked up from germline, CDR1 is SGHRS and CDR2 is YFSETQ.

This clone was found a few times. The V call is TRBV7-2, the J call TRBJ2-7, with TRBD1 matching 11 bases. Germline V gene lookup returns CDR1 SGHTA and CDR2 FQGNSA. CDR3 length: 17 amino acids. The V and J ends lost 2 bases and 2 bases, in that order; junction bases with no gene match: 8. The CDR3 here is CASSLLSVGQGAYEQYF. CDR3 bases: TGTGCCAGCAGCTTATTATCGGTGGGACAGGGGGCCTACGAGCAGTACTTC.